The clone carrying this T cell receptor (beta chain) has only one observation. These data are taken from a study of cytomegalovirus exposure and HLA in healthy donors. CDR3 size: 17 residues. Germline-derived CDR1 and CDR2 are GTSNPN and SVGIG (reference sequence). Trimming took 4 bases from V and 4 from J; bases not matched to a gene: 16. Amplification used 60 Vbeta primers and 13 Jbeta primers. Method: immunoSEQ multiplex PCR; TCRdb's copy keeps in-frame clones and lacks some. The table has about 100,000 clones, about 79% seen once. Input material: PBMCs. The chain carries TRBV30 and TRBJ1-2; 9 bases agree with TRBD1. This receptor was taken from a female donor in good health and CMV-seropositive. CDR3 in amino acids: CAWTSSPGTGRGYGYTF. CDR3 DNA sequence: TGTGCCTGGACTTCGAGCCCCGGGACAGGGCGTGGCTATGGCTACACCTTC.